The rows below give T cell receptor beta chains drawn from one sample of a study of blood T cell repertoires in COVID-19. This table comes from immunoSEQ multiplex PCR, and its TCRdb copy is limited to in-frame clones, with some not included. The sample holds around 300,000 clones; around 90% are singletons and the top ten take just under 9.5%. Sequencing input: peripheral blood. The receptors shown here come from a man younger than 35 with active or convalescent COVID-19. Both conserved end residues are part of each CDR3. Fields, in order: V gene, clone size, J gene, D gene, CDR3 protein, CDR3 DNA. D genes are given only for firm matches. Part of the rows lack a size; the others show once, few, many or a class for expanded clones.

v_call: TRBV7-9; clone_size: .; j_call: TRBJ2-2; d_call: .; cdr3_aa: CASIPQGLRNTGELFF; cdr3_nt: TGTGCCAGCATTCCCCAGGGGCTCCGGAACACCGGGGAGCTGTTTTTT
v_call: TRBV5-6; clone_size: few; j_call: TRBJ2-1; d_call: TRBD1; cdr3_aa: CASSPRDSDNEQFF; cdr3_nt: TGTGCCAGCAGCCCCCGGGACAGCGACAATGAGCAGTTCTTC
v_call: TRBV5-4; clone_size: .; j_call: TRBJ2-3; d_call: TRBD2; cdr3_aa: CATVAGASTDTQYF; cdr3_nt: TGTGCCACGGTAGCGGGGGCTAGCACAGATACGCAGTATTTT
v_call: TRBV5-1; clone_size: .; j_call: TRBJ2-5; d_call: TRBD1; cdr3_aa: CASSPTGHFKETQYF; cdr3_nt: TGCGCCAGCAGCCCGACAGGGCATTTTAAAGAGACCCAGTACTTC
v_call: TRBV29-1; clone_size: .; j_call: TRBJ1-1; d_call: .; cdr3_aa: CSDGVYTEAFF; cdr3_nt: TGCAGCGACGGGGTTTACACTGAAGCTTTCTTT
v_call: TRBV19; clone_size: .; j_call: TRBJ1-6; d_call: .; cdr3_aa: CASTRRSSYNSPLHF; cdr3_nt: TGTGCCAGTACTAGACGGAGCTCCTATAATTCACCCCTCCACTTT
v_call: TRBV7-8; clone_size: .; j_call: TRBJ2-1; d_call: TRBD1; cdr3_aa: CASSHPRTGYNEQFF; cdr3_nt: TGTGCCAGCAGCCACCCCAGGACAGGTTACAATGAGCAGTTCTTC
v_call: TRBV19; clone_size: .; j_call: TRBJ2-6; d_call: .; cdr3_aa: CASSTQGSGANVLTF; cdr3_nt: TGTGCCAGTAGTACACAGGGCTCTGGGGCCAACGTCCTGACTTTC
v_call: TRBV9; clone_size: .; j_call: TRBJ1-1; d_call: .; cdr3_aa: CASSPHQGSDTEAFF; cdr3_nt: TGTGCCAGCAGTCCCCACCAGGGGTCCGATACTGAAGCTTTCTTT
v_call: TRBV13; clone_size: once; j_call: TRBJ2-7; d_call: TRBD1; cdr3_aa: CASSLEGTGRYEQYF; cdr3_nt: TGTGCCAGCAGCTTAGAAGGGACAGGGAGGTACGAGCAGTACTTC
v_call: TRBV5-1; clone_size: .; j_call: TRBJ1-6; d_call: .; cdr3_aa: CASSRGILDNSPLHF; cdr3_nt: TGCGCCAGCAGCCGGGGGATCTTGGATAATTCACCCCTCCACTTT
v_call: TRBV12-5; clone_size: .; j_call: TRBJ2-3; d_call: .; cdr3_aa: CASGTSGADTQYF; cdr3_nt: TGTGCTAGTGGTACCTCAGGGGCAGATACGCAGTATTTT
v_call: TRBV3-1/TRBV3-2; clone_size: .; j_call: TRBJ2-3; d_call: TRBD2; cdr3_aa: CASSSIAGGPDTQYF; cdr3_nt: TGTGCCAGCAGCTCGATAGCGGGGGGGCCAGATACGCAGTATTTT
v_call: TRBV2; clone_size: .; j_call: TRBJ2-5; d_call: .; cdr3_aa: CAQSVGRASRGETQYF; cdr3_nt: TGTGCCCAATCCGTAGGGAGGGCATCAAGGGGGGAGACCCAGTACTTC
v_call: TRBV15; clone_size: .; j_call: TRBJ1-1; d_call: TRBD1; cdr3_aa: CATSTRYQGADTEAFF; cdr3_nt: TGTGCCACCAGCACAAGATACCAGGGGGCTGACACTGAAGCTTTCTTT
v_call: TRBV6-1; clone_size: .; j_call: TRBJ2-7; d_call: .; cdr3_aa: CASSEARHMRMNSYEQYF; cdr3_nt: TGTGCCAGCAGTGAAGCTAGACATATGCGTATGAACTCCTACGAGCAGTACTTC
v_call: TRBV20-1; clone_size: .; j_call: TRBJ2-3; d_call: .; cdr3_aa: CSASWRDTQYF; cdr3_nt: TGCAGTGCTAGTTGGAGAGATACGCAGTATTTT
v_call: TRBV5-6; clone_size: .; j_call: TRBJ2-7; d_call: .; cdr3_aa: CASRPYPRDSYEQYF; cdr3_nt: TGTGCCAGCAGACCCTACCCTCGGGATTCCTACGAGCAGTACTTC
v_call: TRBV6-5; clone_size: .; j_call: TRBJ1-1; d_call: .; cdr3_aa: CASAEHMNTEAFF; cdr3_nt: TGTGCCAGCGCGGAGCACATGAACACTGAAGCTTTCTTT
v_call: TRBV10-3; clone_size: .; j_call: TRBJ1-2; d_call: .; cdr3_aa: CAISESTGVNYGYTF; cdr3_nt: TGTGCCATCAGTGAGTCTACAGGCGTTAACTATGGCTACACCTTC
v_call: TRBV6-6; clone_size: .; j_call: TRBJ1-1; d_call: .; cdr3_aa: CATSVTKAEMNTEAFF; cdr3_nt: TGTGCCACGTCAGTTACAAAGGCGGAAATGAACACTGAAGCTTTCTTT
v_call: TRBV9; clone_size: .; j_call: TRBJ2-1; d_call: TRBD2; cdr3_aa: CASSLRGRDYSYNEQFF; cdr3_nt: TGTGCCAGCAGCTTGAGAGGCCGGGACTACTCCTACAATGAGCAGTTCTTC
v_call: TRBV28; clone_size: .; j_call: TRBJ2-1; d_call: TRBD1; cdr3_aa: CASSHRQGMKDEQFF; cdr3_nt: TGTGCCAGCAGTCATCGACAGGGCATGAAGGATGAGCAGTTCTTC
v_call: TRBV7-9; clone_size: .; j_call: TRBJ1-2; d_call: .; cdr3_aa: CASSLGVYGYTF; cdr3_nt: TGTGCCAGCAGCTTAGGCGTTTATGGCTACACCTTC
v_call: TRBV14; clone_size: .; j_call: TRBJ2-7; d_call: TRBD1; cdr3_aa: CASSDMGQGAPGLSYEQYF; cdr3_nt: TGTGCCAGCAGCGACATGGGACAGGGGGCTCCCGGGTTGTCCTACGAGCAGTACTTC
v_call: TRBV12-5; clone_size: .; j_call: TRBJ2-7; d_call: TRBD1; cdr3_aa: CASGPGQGEYEQYF; cdr3_nt: TGTGCTAGTGGGCCGGGACAGGGGGAATACGAGCAGTACTTC
v_call: TRBV4-1; clone_size: .; j_call: TRBJ1-2; d_call: .; cdr3_aa: CASSQVRGANYGYTF; cdr3_nt: TGCGCCAGCAGCCAAGTGCGAGGAGCGAACTATGGCTACACCTTC
v_call: TRBV6-5; clone_size: .; j_call: TRBJ1-1; d_call: .; cdr3_aa: CASRSGLNTEAFF; cdr3_nt: TGTGCCAGCAGATCAGGATTAAACACTGAAGCTTTCTTT
v_call: TRBV5-1; clone_size: .; j_call: TRBJ2-3; d_call: .; cdr3_aa: CASRLGTQYF; cdr3_nt: TGCGCCAGCCGACTCGGCACGCAGTATTTT
v_call: TRBV5-1; clone_size: .; j_call: TRBJ2-2; d_call: TRBD2; cdr3_aa: CASSPSGGAPGELFF; cdr3_nt: TGCGCCAGCAGCCCTAGCGGGGGGGCCCCCGGGGAGCTGTTTTTT
v_call: TRBV6-5; clone_size: .; j_call: TRBJ1-5; d_call: TRBD1; cdr3_aa: CASSGGTGVGQPQHF; cdr3_nt: TGTGCCAGCAGCGGAGGAACAGGGGTTGGACAGCCCCAGCATTTT
v_call: TRBV7-3; clone_size: .; j_call: TRBJ2-7; d_call: TRBD2; cdr3_aa: CASSFGGAGYEQYF; cdr3_nt: TGTGCCAGCAGCTTCGGGGGGGCAGGCTACGAGCAGTACTTC
v_call: TRBV9; clone_size: .; j_call: TRBJ1-3; d_call: TRBD1; cdr3_aa: CASSVEDRVSGNTIYF; cdr3_nt: TGTGCCAGCAGCGTAGAGGACAGGGTCTCTGGAAACACCATATATTTT
v_call: TRBV24-1; clone_size: .; j_call: TRBJ2-2; d_call: TRBD1; cdr3_aa: CATSDQYRGPNTGELFF; cdr3_nt: TGTGCCACCAGTGATCAATACAGGGGGCCGAACACCGGGGAGCTGTTTTTT
v_call: TRBV4-2; clone_size: .; j_call: TRBJ2-1; d_call: TRBD2; cdr3_aa: CASSQGVLAGGPRASYNEQFF; cdr3_nt: TGTGCCAGCAGCCAAGGGGTATTAGCGGGGGGGCCTAGAGCGTCCTACAATGAGCAGTTCTTC
v_call: TRBV7-9; clone_size: .; j_call: TRBJ1-2; d_call: .; cdr3_aa: CASSRPPVEFDGYTF; cdr3_nt: TGTGCCAGCAGCCGCCCGCCCGTGGAGTTCGATGGCTACACCTTC
v_call: TRBV7-9; clone_size: .; j_call: TRBJ2-3; d_call: TRBD2; cdr3_aa: CASSPKAAGGPGDTQYF; cdr3_nt: TGTGCCAGCAGCCCCAAGGCTGCGGGGGGGCCGGGAGATACGCAGTATTTT
v_call: TRBV25-1; clone_size: .; j_call: TRBJ1-4; d_call: TRBD1; cdr3_aa: CASSEGTGEEKLFF; cdr3_nt: TGTGCCAGCAGTGAGGGGACAGGGGAGGAAAAACTGTTTTTT
v_call: TRBV15; clone_size: once; j_call: TRBJ2-7; d_call: .; cdr3_aa: CATSRVVGADEQYF; cdr3_nt: TGTGCCACCAGCAGAGTGGTAGGGGCTGACGAGCAGTACTTC
v_call: TRBV21-1; clone_size: once; j_call: TRBJ1-2; d_call: .; cdr3_aa: CASSKARAGENYGYTF; cdr3_nt: TGTGCCAGCAGCAAAGCGAGGGCAGGGGAAAACTATGGCTACACCTTC
v_call: TRBV5-1; clone_size: .; j_call: TRBJ2-2; d_call: TRBD1; cdr3_aa: CASSLDRGSTGELFF; cdr3_nt: TGCGCCAGCAGCTTGGACAGGGGTAGCACCGGGGAGCTGTTTTTT
v_call: TRBV2; clone_size: .; j_call: TRBJ1-3; d_call: .; cdr3_aa: CASSVQGAGNTIYF; cdr3_nt: TGTGCCAGCAGTGTACAGGGAGCGGGAAACACCATATATTTT
v_call: TRBV19; clone_size: .; j_call: TRBJ1-2; d_call: .; cdr3_aa: CASRHGQRLNYGYTF; cdr3_nt: TGTGCCAGTAGACACGGACAGAGGCTTAACTATGGCTACACCTTC
v_call: TRBV4-2; clone_size: .; j_call: TRBJ2-7; d_call: TRBD1; cdr3_aa: CASSHQIAGGGYEQYF; cdr3_nt: TGTGCCAGCAGCCACCAAATCGCAGGGGGCGGGTACGAGCAGTACTTC
v_call: TRBV5-8; clone_size: .; j_call: TRBJ1-1; d_call: TRBD1; cdr3_aa: CASSLQGTAAFF; cdr3_nt: TGTGCCAGCAGCTTACAGGGGACGGCAGCTTTCTTT
v_call: TRBV5-1; clone_size: .; j_call: TRBJ2-2; d_call: TRBD2; cdr3_aa: CASSLVGGGATGELFF; cdr3_nt: TGCGCCAGCAGCTTGGTTGGCGGGGGGGCCACCGGGGAGCTGTTTTTT
v_call: TRBV3-1/TRBV3-2; clone_size: .; j_call: TRBJ1-4; d_call: .; cdr3_aa: CASSQFSTNEKLFF; cdr3_nt: TGTGCCAGCAGCCAGTTCTCCACTAATGAAAAACTGTTTTTT
v_call: TRBV6-5; clone_size: .; j_call: TRBJ1-1; d_call: TRBD1; cdr3_aa: CASTAGQAYTEAFF; cdr3_nt: TGTGCCAGCACCGCAGGACAGGCCTACACTGAAGCTTTCTTT
v_call: TRBV19; clone_size: .; j_call: TRBJ2-1; d_call: TRBD1; cdr3_aa: CASRQGFSWGEAYNEQFF; cdr3_nt: TGTGCCAGCCGACAGGGGTTCTCGTGGGGGGAAGCCTACAATGAGCAGTTCTTC
v_call: TRBV12-5; clone_size: .; j_call: TRBJ2-7; d_call: .; cdr3_aa: CASGPPGAWHSSSYEQYF; cdr3_nt: TGTGCTAGTGGCCCCCCCGGAGCGTGGCATTCGAGCTCCTACGAGCAGTACTTC
v_call: TRBV27; clone_size: .; j_call: TRBJ2-1; d_call: TRBD2; cdr3_aa: CASSLGTSGGNEQFF; cdr3_nt: TGTGCCAGCAGTCTTGGGACTAGCGGGGGTAATGAGCAGTTCTTC
v_call: TRBV20-1; clone_size: .; j_call: TRBJ2-1; d_call: TRBD2; cdr3_aa: CSASSPSGEPEQFF; cdr3_nt: TGCAGTGCTAGTTCGCCTAGCGGGGAACCTGAGCAGTTCTTC
v_call: TRBV7-8; clone_size: .; j_call: TRBJ2-5; d_call: TRBD1; cdr3_aa: CASSSPWDRQETQYF; cdr3_nt: TGTGCCAGCAGCTCTCCTTGGGACAGACAAGAGACCCAGTACTTC
v_call: TRBV6-2/TRBV6-3; clone_size: .; j_call: TRBJ1-1; d_call: .; cdr3_aa: CASSSFLFGRGTNTEAFF; cdr3_nt: TGTGCCAGCAGTTCCTTCCTGTTTGGTCGGGGAACGAACACTGAAGCTTTCTTT
v_call: TRBV11-2; clone_size: .; j_call: TRBJ1-5; d_call: TRBD1; cdr3_aa: CASSPDRVDQPQHF; cdr3_nt: TGTGCCAGCAGCCCGGACAGGGTCGATCAGCCCCAGCATTTT
v_call: TRBV5-4; clone_size: .; j_call: TRBJ2-1; d_call: .; cdr3_aa: CASSSTLGAYNEQFF; cdr3_nt: TGTGCCAGCAGCTCGACCCTGGGGGCGTACAATGAGCAGTTCTTC
v_call: TRBV6-4; clone_size: .; j_call: TRBJ2-7; d_call: .; cdr3_aa: CASTSHWETGQYF; cdr3_nt: TGTGCCAGCACCAGCCATTGGGAGACAGGGCAGTACTTC
v_call: TRBV25-1; clone_size: .; j_call: TRBJ1-2; d_call: .; cdr3_aa: CASSLNYGYTF; cdr3_nt: TGTGCCAGCAGTCTAAACTATGGCTACACCTTC
v_call: TRBV6-1; clone_size: .; j_call: TRBJ2-1; d_call: TRBD2; cdr3_aa: CASSELAGSYNEQFF; cdr3_nt: TGTGCCAGCAGTGAACTAGCGGGGTCCTACAATGAGCAGTTCTTC
v_call: TRBV10-3; clone_size: .; j_call: TRBJ1-4; d_call: TRBD1; cdr3_aa: CAISEGTGRQEKLFF; cdr3_nt: TGTGCCATCAGTGAAGGGACAGGGAGACAGGAAAAACTGTTTTTT